This T cell receptor beta chain was sequenced for a study of CXCR3-negative and CXCR3-positive naive CD8 T cells. Of note for this clonotype: Its antigen is not known.

The study, taken as a whole, reports: In CXCR3-positive naive cells, the TRB CDR3s were more hydrophobic than in CXCR3-negative naive cells. Diversity was high in both naive subsets and much lower in memory cells.

UMI-tagged TRB cDNA libraries were built via 5' RACE. Reprocessing the 5' RACE reads, TCRdb reports a single entry for every CDR3 protein and omits DNA. The sample totals fewer than 90,000 distinct CDR3 sequences. The TCR was taken from a human donor in good health. Some clones in this sample may be carry-over from other donors' samples. Sequencing used naive CXCR3+ CD8+ T cells from blood. Subset denoted: CD45RO-CCR7+CD27+CD95- naive CD8+ T cells expressing CXCR3 (TNR3+).

Here the CDR3 reads CASSDTSGGEQFF. The chain recombines TRBV5-6 with TRBJ2-1; the TCRdb D gene call, TRBD2, has no DNA to confirm it. Germline V gene data show CDR1 as SGHDT and CDR2 as YYEEEE. This CDR3 comprises 13 residues.